A selection of T cell receptor beta chains follows, all from one sample in a study of blood T cell repertoires in COVID-19. The protocol was immunoSEQ multiplex PCR, while the TCRdb copy is restricted to in-frame clones and leaves out a portion. Of roughly 230,000 clones in the sample, around 81% were seen once. Material: peripheral blood. These receptor sequences come from a man aged 50 or older with active or convalescent COVID-19. The CDR3 runs from the conserved cysteine through the conserved F or W. D genes are given only for firm matches. Rows give clone size only sometimes, using once, few, many, or a class for an expanded clone.

clone_size: -
d_call: -
j_call: TRBJ2-7
v_call: TRBV24-1
cdr3_aa: CATSDRVSTEQYF
cdr3_nt: TGTGCCACCAGTGACAGGGTATCAACCGAGCAGTACTTC

clone_size: -
d_call: -
j_call: TRBJ2-5
v_call: TRBV3-1/TRBV3-2
cdr3_aa: CASSYLPAVQKTQYF
cdr3_nt: TGTGCCAGCAGCTACCTGCCAGCGGTCCAAAAGACCCAGTACTTC

clone_size: -
d_call: -
j_call: TRBJ1-1
v_call: TRBV10-3
cdr3_aa: CAISESGGGEAFF
cdr3_nt: TGTGCCATCAGTGAGTCGGGTGGAGGTGAAGCTTTCTTT

clone_size: -
d_call: TRBD2
j_call: TRBJ2-3
v_call: TRBV28
cdr3_aa: CASSLSGGGADTQYF
cdr3_nt: TGTGCCAGCAGTTTGAGCGGGGGAGGCGCAGATACGCAGTATTTT

clone_size: -
d_call: -
j_call: TRBJ1-2
v_call: TRBV19
cdr3_aa: CASKGTFYGYTF
cdr3_nt: TGTGCCAGTAAAGGGACATTCTATGGCTACACCTTC

clone_size: few
d_call: -
j_call: TRBJ1-5
v_call: TRBV11-3
cdr3_aa: CASSLPRDTPNQPQHF
cdr3_nt: TGTGCCAGCAGCTTACCCCGGGACACTCCCAATCAGCCCCAGCATTTT

clone_size: few
d_call: TRBD1
j_call: TRBJ1-5
v_call: TRBV9
cdr3_aa: CASSVTGGRDQPQHF
cdr3_nt: TGTGCCAGCAGCGTAACAGGGGGTCGGGATCAGCCCCAGCATTTT

clone_size: -
d_call: -
j_call: TRBJ2-7
v_call: TRBV6-5
cdr3_aa: CASSNALGVYEQYF
cdr3_nt: TGTGCCAGCAGTAATGCCCTCGGGGTCTACGAGCAGTACTTC

clone_size: -
d_call: -
j_call: TRBJ1-4
v_call: TRBV30
cdr3_aa: CAWSVGLPSKLFF
cdr3_nt: TGTGCCTGGAGTGTTGGCTTACCATCAAAACTGTTTTTT

clone_size: -
d_call: -
j_call: TRBJ1-4
v_call: TRBV6-7
cdr3_aa: CASRAQGREKLFF
cdr3_nt: TGTGCCAGCAGGGCACAGGGTAGAGAAAAACTGTTTTTT

clone_size: -
d_call: -
j_call: TRBJ2-7
v_call: TRBV19
cdr3_aa: CASSASGPNVGGKYEQYF
cdr3_nt: TGTGCCAGTAGTGCGTCCGGGCCGAACGTCGGGGGAAAATACGAGCAGTACTTC

clone_size: -
d_call: -
j_call: TRBJ2-5
v_call: TRBV5-1
cdr3_aa: CASSFGGWETQYF
cdr3_nt: TGCGCCAGCAGCTTCGGAGGTTGGGAGACCCAGTACTTC

clone_size: -
d_call: TRBD1
j_call: TRBJ1-6
v_call: TRBV28
cdr3_aa: CASSFNRGSYNSPLHF
cdr3_nt: TGTGCCAGCAGTTTTAACAGGGGCTCCTATAATTCACCCCTCCACTTT

clone_size: -
d_call: TRBD1
j_call: TRBJ2-1
v_call: TRBV5-6
cdr3_aa: CASSGTGTYNEQFF
cdr3_nt: TGTGCCAGCAGCGGGACAGGGACCTACAATGAGCAGTTCTTC

clone_size: -
d_call: -
j_call: TRBJ2-7
v_call: TRBV19
cdr3_aa: CASSTSLASRTYEQYF
cdr3_nt: TGTGCCAGTAGTACCTCGTTGGCTAGCCGGACCTACGAGCAGTACTTC

clone_size: -
d_call: -
j_call: TRBJ2-2
v_call: TRBV19
cdr3_aa: CASNWAANTGELFF
cdr3_nt: TGTGCCAGTAACTGGGCCGCGAACACCGGGGAGCTGTTTTTT

clone_size: -
d_call: -
j_call: TRBJ2-5
v_call: TRBV6-1
cdr3_aa: CASSEAVGGETQYF
cdr3_nt: TGTGCCAGCAGTGAAGCAGTGGGGGGTGAGACCCAGTACTTC

clone_size: -
d_call: TRBD1
j_call: TRBJ1-2
v_call: TRBV5-8
cdr3_aa: CASSLTGVGRGYTF
cdr3_nt: TGTGCCAGCAGCCTGACAGGGGTCGGGCGTGGCTACACCTTC

clone_size: -
d_call: TRBD2
j_call: TRBJ2-1
v_call: TRBV7-6
cdr3_aa: CASSDSSSGADEQFF
cdr3_nt: TGTGCCAGCAGCGATAGTTCTAGCGGGGCCGATGAGCAGTTCTTC

clone_size: once
d_call: TRBD1
j_call: TRBJ1-1
v_call: TRBV29-1
cdr3_aa: CSVNRGRGQAFF
cdr3_nt: TGCAGCGTAAACAGGGGGCGAGGACAAGCTTTCTTT

clone_size: -
d_call: TRBD1
j_call: TRBJ1-2
v_call: TRBV18
cdr3_aa: CASSPQTEGAYGYTF
cdr3_nt: TGTGCCAGCTCACCTCAAACAGAGGGGGCCTATGGCTACACCTTC

clone_size: -
d_call: -
j_call: TRBJ1-1
v_call: TRBV12-3/TRBV12-4
cdr3_aa: CASRGGTEAFF
cdr3_nt: TGTGCCAGCCGGGGGGGCACTGAAGCTTTCTTT

clone_size: -
d_call: TRBD1
j_call: TRBJ2-7
v_call: TRBV18
cdr3_aa: CASSNTGTGGYEQYF
cdr3_nt: TGTGCCAGCTCAAACACCGGGACAGGGGGGTACGAGCAGTACTTC

clone_size: few
d_call: -
j_call: TRBJ1-2
v_call: TRBV2
cdr3_aa: CASSEVRESYGYTF
cdr3_nt: TGTGCCAGCAGTGAGGTGAGAGAGTCCTATGGCTACACCTTC

clone_size: -
d_call: TRBD1
j_call: TRBJ2-3
v_call: TRBV5-1
cdr3_aa: CASSGQGSGTQYF
cdr3_nt: TGCGCCAGCAGCGGACAGGGGTCGGGTACGCAGTATTTT

clone_size: -
d_call: -
j_call: TRBJ1-6
v_call: TRBV7-2
cdr3_aa: CASSRDLANSPLHF
cdr3_nt: TGTGCCAGCAGCCGGGATTTGGCCAATTCACCCCTCCACTTT

clone_size: -
d_call: -
j_call: TRBJ1-1
v_call: TRBV12-5
cdr3_aa: CASGLTRSAFF
cdr3_nt: TGTGCTAGTGGTTTGACGCGGAGTGCTTTCTTT

clone_size: -
d_call: TRBD1
j_call: TRBJ1-2
v_call: TRBV9
cdr3_aa: CASSVGTGINYGYTF
cdr3_nt: TGTGCCAGCAGCGTTGGGACAGGGATAAACTATGGCTACACCTTC

clone_size: once
d_call: -
j_call: TRBJ2-1
v_call: TRBV3-1/TRBV3-2
cdr3_aa: CASSNPGEQNSPYNEQFF
cdr3_nt: TGTGCCAGCAGCAACCCAGGCGAGCAAAACAGTCCCTACAATGAGCAGTTCTTC

clone_size: -
d_call: TRBD1
j_call: TRBJ1-1
v_call: TRBV12-3/TRBV12-4
cdr3_aa: CASRLQGATEAFF
cdr3_nt: TGTGCCAGCAGGTTACAGGGGGCGACTGAAGCTTTCTTT

clone_size: few
d_call: TRBD1
j_call: TRBJ1-1
v_call: TRBV5-4
cdr3_aa: CASSRDSWDTEAFF
cdr3_nt: TGTGCCAGCAGCCGGGACAGCTGGGACACTGAAGCTTTCTTT

clone_size: -
d_call: -
j_call: TRBJ2-7
v_call: TRBV10-3
cdr3_aa: CAISEQGYEQYF
cdr3_nt: TGTGCCATCAGTGAACAGGGCTACGAGCAGTACTTC

clone_size: -
d_call: TRBD1
j_call: TRBJ2-7
v_call: TRBV5-5
cdr3_aa: CASSLALMGTGNEQYF
cdr3_nt: TGTGCCAGCAGCTTGGCCCTCATGGGGACAGGGAACGAGCAGTACTTC

clone_size: -
d_call: -
j_call: TRBJ2-3
v_call: TRBV10-3
cdr3_aa: CAISEKSGGGATDTQYF
cdr3_nt: TGTGCCATCAGTGAGAAGAGTGGAGGGGGGGCGACAGATACGCAGTATTTT

clone_size: -
d_call: TRBD1
j_call: TRBJ1-5
v_call: TRBV2
cdr3_aa: CASSEARGPTGADQPQHF
cdr3_nt: TGTGCCAGCAGTGAAGCACGGGGACCGACAGGGGCGGATCAGCCCCAGCATTTT

clone_size: -
d_call: -
j_call: TRBJ2-6
v_call: TRBV6-2/TRBV6-3
cdr3_aa: CASSRGATNTLAANVLTF
cdr3_nt: TGTGCCAGCAGTCGCGGGGCTACCAATACTCTGGCCGCCAACGTCCTGACTTTC

clone_size: -
d_call: -
j_call: TRBJ2-7
v_call: TRBV10-3
cdr3_aa: CAIGGSAGYEQYF
cdr3_nt: TGTGCCATCGGCGGGTCGGCAGGCTACGAGCAGTACTTC

clone_size: -
d_call: TRBD1
j_call: TRBJ1-5
v_call: TRBV6-5
cdr3_aa: CASRTGQGRHQPQHF
cdr3_nt: TGTGCCAGCAGAACCGGACAGGGTAGACATCAGCCCCAGCATTTT

clone_size: -
d_call: -
j_call: TRBJ2-7
v_call: TRBV5-1
cdr3_aa: CASSSSPRRGLYEQYF
cdr3_nt: TGCGCCAGCAGCTCTTCCCCCCGTCGAGGGTTGTACGAGCAGTACTTC

clone_size: -
d_call: TRBD1
j_call: TRBJ1-6
v_call: TRBV30
cdr3_aa: CAWSVLGQNSPLHF
cdr3_nt: TGTGCCTGGAGTGTACTGGGACAGAATTCACCCCTCCACTTT

clone_size: -
d_call: TRBD1
j_call: TRBJ2-1
v_call: TRBV5-1
cdr3_aa: CASSPDRGSVYNEQFF
cdr3_nt: TGCGCCAGCAGCCCCGACAGGGGGTCGGTGTACAATGAGCAGTTCTTC

clone_size: -
d_call: -
j_call: TRBJ1-4
v_call: TRBV7-9
cdr3_aa: CASRLGEKLFF
cdr3_nt: TGTGCCAGCAGACTAGGGGAAAAACTGTTTTTT

clone_size: once
d_call: TRBD2
j_call: TRBJ2-5
v_call: TRBV9
cdr3_aa: CASSSRLAGGQETQYF
cdr3_nt: TGTGCCAGCAGCTCCCGACTAGCGGGGGGGCAAGAGACCCAGTACTTC